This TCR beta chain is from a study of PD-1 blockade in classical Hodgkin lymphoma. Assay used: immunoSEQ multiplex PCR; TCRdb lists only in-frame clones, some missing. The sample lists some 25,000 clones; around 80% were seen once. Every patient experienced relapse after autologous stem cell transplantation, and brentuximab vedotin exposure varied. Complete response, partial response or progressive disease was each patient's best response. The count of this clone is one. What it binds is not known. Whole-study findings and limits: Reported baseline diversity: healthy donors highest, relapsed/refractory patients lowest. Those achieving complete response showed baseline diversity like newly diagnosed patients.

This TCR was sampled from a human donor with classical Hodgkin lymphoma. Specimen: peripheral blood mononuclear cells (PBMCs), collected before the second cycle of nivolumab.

CDR3 nucleotides: TGTGCCAGCAACCTCCGCCTCGGGACTTCAACCGGGAATTCACCCCTCCACTTT. This sequence encodes CASNLRLGTSTGNSPLHF. The chain has TRBV6-8 and TRBJ1-6; D possibly corresponds to TRBD1 (5 bases). The CDR3 covers 18 residues. The V end was cut by 7 bases, the J end by 7 bases, with 26 bases between. Germline loops: CDR1 MNHGY, CDR2 SAAAGT.